Listed below are T cell receptor beta chains from one sample, sequenced in a study of cytomegalovirus exposure and HLA in healthy donors. Method: immunoSEQ multiplex PCR; TCRdb's copy keeps in-frame clones and lacks some. The sample has about 210,000 clones, about three quarters seen once; the top ten hold more than 0.45%. Sequencing input: PBMCs. The origin of the receptors is a boy between 10 and 17 years old in good health and CMV-seronegative. The CDR3 runs from the conserved cysteine through the conserved F or W. A D gene is named only where the DNA matches it firmly. Not all rows give a size; the values are once, few, many and, for expanded clones, a class.

size	V	J	D	CDR3	DNA
few	TRBV27	TRBJ1-1	-	CASSFQGNTEAFF	TGTGCCAGCAGTTTTCAGGGTAACACTGAAGCTTTCTTT
-	TRBV6-5	TRBJ1-2	TRBD1	CASNKRDSVLYGYTF	TGTGCCAGTAATAAACGGGACAGCGTACTCTATGGCTACACCTTC